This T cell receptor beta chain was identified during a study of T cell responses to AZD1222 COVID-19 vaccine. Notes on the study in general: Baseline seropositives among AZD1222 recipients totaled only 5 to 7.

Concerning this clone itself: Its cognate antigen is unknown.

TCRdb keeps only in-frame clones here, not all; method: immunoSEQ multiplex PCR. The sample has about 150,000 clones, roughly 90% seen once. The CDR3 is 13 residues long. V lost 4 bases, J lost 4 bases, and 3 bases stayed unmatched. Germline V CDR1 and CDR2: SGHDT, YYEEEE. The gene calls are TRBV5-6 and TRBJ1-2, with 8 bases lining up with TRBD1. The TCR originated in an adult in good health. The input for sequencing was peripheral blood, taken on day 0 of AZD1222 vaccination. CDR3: CASSLGTGYGYTF. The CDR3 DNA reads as TGTGCCAGCAGCCTTGGGACAGGCTATGGCTACACCTTC.